This T cell receptor (beta chain) appears in the sequencing data of a study of cytomegalovirus exposure and HLA in healthy donors. Germline trimming cut 5 bases from V and 9 bases from J; bases unmatched to any gene: 5. From germline, CDR1 is SEHNR and CDR2 FQNEAQ (reference sequence). The CDR3 is 13 residues long. Primers included in the PCR were 60 Vbeta and 13 Jbeta primers. Method: immunoSEQ multiplex PCR; TCRdb's copy keeps in-frame clones and lacks some. The sample lists roughly 190,000 clones; 81% were seen once. This clone turned up a few times. Its specificity is unknown. General study results and limits: A later analysis found common viral pathogens apparently linked to several of the most significant clusters. Being indistinguishable, some V segments were excluded, TRBV6-2 and TRBV6-3 among them.

Sequencing used PBMCs. J is TRBJ2-1 and V is TRBV7-9; 9 bases map to TRBD1. The receptor was derived from a man aged 40-50 years in good health and CMV-seropositive. CDR3 residues: CASSTRQGVEQFF. The CDR3 DNA follows: TGTGCCAGCAGCACCAGACAGGGGGTTGAGCAGTTCTTC.